The rows below give T cell receptor beta chains drawn from one sample of a study of blood T cell repertoires in COVID-19. The table came from immunoSEQ multiplex PCR; TCRdb's copy has only in-frame clones and leaves some out. The sample contains around 170,000 clones, 83% of which appear only once. Sequenced: peripheral blood. All receptors derive from an older woman with COVID-19, enrolled during active disease. The CDR3 runs from the conserved cysteine through the conserved F or W. Fields, in order: clone size, CDR3 length, J gene, V gene, CDR3 protein. Size values are once, few and many counts, or a class for expanded clones, and some rows have none.

clone size: NA
CDR3 length: 19
J gene: TRBJ2-2
V gene: TRBV4-3
CDR3 protein: CASSQDRAGGAGYAGELFF

clone size: many
CDR3 length: 16
J gene: TRBJ2-7
V gene: TRBV28
CDR3 protein: CASSGAGTGKGYEQYF

clone size: NA
CDR3 length: 14
J gene: TRBJ2-7
V gene: TRBV27
CDR3 protein: CASSSIREGNEQYF

clone size: NA
CDR3 length: 14
J gene: TRBJ1-3
V gene: TRBV5-6
CDR3 protein: CASSLGAGGNTIYF

clone size: once
CDR3 length: 11
J gene: TRBJ2-2
V gene: TRBV19
CDR3 protein: CASQQAGELFF

clone size: NA
CDR3 length: 15
J gene: TRBJ1-3
V gene: TRBV14
CDR3 protein: CASSPALGPGNTIYF

clone size: NA
CDR3 length: 16
J gene: TRBJ2-1
V gene: TRBV6-2/TRBV6-3
CDR3 protein: CASSRPTSGTHNEQFF

clone size: NA
CDR3 length: 16
J gene: TRBJ2-1
V gene: TRBV6-2/TRBV6-3
CDR3 protein: CASSYSGTTTGNEQFF

clone size: NA
CDR3 length: 15
J gene: TRBJ2-3
V gene: TRBV7-8
CDR3 protein: CASSLRELSTDTQYF

clone size: NA
CDR3 length: 13
J gene: TRBJ1-2
V gene: TRBV3-1/TRBV3-2
CDR3 protein: CASSQETLYGYTF

clone size: NA
CDR3 length: 15
J gene: TRBJ2-2
V gene: TRBV12-5
CDR3 protein: CASGFLTGGTGELFF

clone size: NA
CDR3 length: 17
J gene: TRBJ2-2
V gene: TRBV28
CDR3 protein: CASRSSTGTMNPGELFF

clone size: NA
CDR3 length: 11
J gene: TRBJ1-2
V gene: TRBV20-1
CDR3 protein: CSAISNYGYTF

clone size: NA
CDR3 length: 13
J gene: TRBJ1-6
V gene: TRBV30
CDR3 protein: CAWSDFREAPLHF

clone size: once
CDR3 length: 16
J gene: TRBJ2-1
V gene: TRBV28
CDR3 protein: CASSSPGTGGYNEQFF

clone size: few
CDR3 length: 15
J gene: TRBJ2-1
V gene: TRBV2
CDR3 protein: CASSGRRGPYNEQFF

clone size: NA
CDR3 length: 14
J gene: TRBJ1-1
V gene: TRBV2
CDR3 protein: CASSEDRLNTEAFF

clone size: NA
CDR3 length: 14
J gene: TRBJ1-4
V gene: TRBV5-5
CDR3 protein: CASSLGRNNEKLFF

clone size: few
CDR3 length: 17
J gene: TRBJ2-1
V gene: TRBV3-1/TRBV3-2
CDR3 protein: CASSQDLGGRAGYEQFF

clone size: NA
CDR3 length: 11
J gene: TRBJ1-2
V gene: TRBV28
CDR3 protein: CASTGNYGYTF

clone size: NA
CDR3 length: 16
J gene: TRBJ2-7
V gene: TRBV6-5
CDR3 protein: CASSYSTWEGTHEQYF

clone size: NA
CDR3 length: 14
J gene: TRBJ2-1
V gene: TRBV25-1
CDR3 protein: CASSGRTGGIEQFF